This entry features one T cell receptor beta chain sequence. The antigen is not known. The data derive from a study of T cell responses to AZD1222 COVID-19 vaccine. Notes on the study in general: The CD4 TCRs associated with vaccination extended across spike and predominated at 160-218 and 743-854. Possibly, clonal diversity was underestimated; donors were largely white British and included more females. With two AZD1222 doses given, Spike-specific TCR breadth and depth both rose. Variant regions that are unmutated are reportedly the target of nearly half of spike-specific TCRs.

The CDR3 has 16 amino acids. V lost 3 bases to trimming and J lost 3 bases; unmatched junction nucleotides: 9. CDR1 is MNHEY, CDR2 SMNVEV, per germline (reference sequence). Here immunoSEQ multiplex PCR was the method, and the copy in TCRdb shows in-frame clones only, minus some. This table has 110,000 or so clones, about 90% appearing once. The source is an adult who received the AZD1222 COVID-19 vaccine. The sequenced sample was peripheral blood, obtained 28 days after the second AZD1222 dose. The V and J genes are TRBV27 and TRBJ1-2; 8 nucleotides align to TRBD1. CDR3 bases: TGTGCCAGCAGTTTCCTGAGGACAGGGTCGGACTATGGCTACACCTTC. Translating it yields CASSFLRTGSDYGYTF.